The TCR beta chain described here comes from a study of blood T cell repertoires in COVID-19. About the research overall: T cells, B-cell-depleted T cells, or PBMCs supplied cDNA or gDNA.

Researchers sorted participants into cohorts using their self-reported clinical history. Produced via immunoSEQ multiplex PCR; TCRdb's table is partial and in-frame only. The table has 150,000 or so clones, 65% to 85% seen once; the top ten hold 13%. Germline V lookup: CDR1 MNHEY, CDR2 SVGEGT. Trimming cost V 6 bases and J 4 bases; bases outside gene matches: 12. The CDR3 loop spans 16 amino acids. The chain joins TRBV6-2 or TRBV6-3 to TRBJ2-1, with 7 positions matching TRBD1. Sequencing was carried out using PBMCs or T cells enriched from blood (not recorded which). The sequence derives from a woman aged 55-69 years who had recovered from COVID-19. The CDR3 protein is CASSPPAGGFYNEQFF. CDR3 DNA: TGTGCCAGCAGCCCGCCGGCAGGGGGTTTTTACAATGAGCAGTTCTTC.